This record covers a single T cell receptor beta chain. Its target is not known. The source of the sample is a study of immune cell composition in non-small cell lung cancer. The repertoire was sequenced with immunoSEQ multiplex PCR; TCRdb's copy has only in-frame clones and lacks some. This sample carries around 8,400 clones, roughly 62% of them seen once, and the ten largest clones take around 8.7%. Overall study results and limits: Roughly 75% of squamous and 30% to 35% of adenocarcinoma cases had tumour-associated clones >0.5%.

This CDR3 has 17 amino acids. Trimming pared 3 bases from V and 1 base from J, leaving 21 bases between. The germline gives CDR1 SQVTM, CDR2 ANQGSEA. The sequencing sample was made of lung tumor tissue. This TCR was sampled from a human donor with non-small cell lung cancer. The chain joins TRBV29-1 to TRBJ1-1, with D possibly being TRBD1 (6 bases). CDR3 in DNA: TGCAGCGTTGAGAGGGGGGGGAGCGGTGTTCGGAACACTGAAGCTTTCTTT. Translated, it gives CSVERGGSGVRNTEAFF.